This TCR beta chain was sequenced during a study of type 1 regulatory T cells. Study at large: T-allo10 is an in vitro-generated, Tr1-enriched CD4 T cell product specific for alloantigen.

Each CDR3 protein gets one entry after TCRdb re-called the reads with MiXCR. The table records 70,000 or so distinct CDR3 sequences, roughly 20% of them present only once. Overall study findings and caveats: Type 1 regulatory T cells had a more restricted TCR repertoire than non-type 1 regulatory T cells.

CDR3 length equals 15 residues. Germline values: CDR1 SGHRS, CDR2 YFSETQ. V dropped 4 bases and J dropped 3 bases, with 16 bases sitting between them. This clonotype was picked up a small number of times. Its antigen is not known. The chain couples TRBV5-1 to TRBJ1-2; no definite D call. The sample taken for sequencing was cultured type 1 regulatory T (Tr1) cells, either the whole culture or a sorted fraction (not recorded which). The clonotype originates from a human donor in good health. The CDR3 DNA is TGCGCCAGCAGCGTCGACACCACCGCGGACTATGGCTACACCTTC. This gives the protein CASSVDTTADYGYTF.